This T cell receptor beta chain comes out of a study of cytomegalovirus exposure and HLA in healthy donors. At the level of the study: The 120 or so validation repertoires were produced on the same platform as the approximately 670 repertoires of the first cohort. This was reported in a later analysis.

The donors were in the roughly 120-subject validation cohort, distinct from the 666-subject first cohort. Clones were read by immunoSEQ multiplex PCR, and TCRdb kept only the in-frame ones, dropping some. Seen here are around 160,000 clones, 88% observed once, and the top ten hold almost 3%. The sample comprised PBMCs. The TCR originated in a man younger than 30 in good health and CMV-seronegative.

CDR3 sequence (DNA): TGTGCCAGCAGTCCCAGGGTGTACATCGCTGAAGCTTTCTTT. This sequence encodes CASSPRVYIAEAFF. This chain uses TRBV27 with TRBJ1-1; a possible D gene is TRBD1 (5 bases). The CDR3 runs to 14 residues. Trimming stripped 5 bases from V and 6 bases from J, with 16 bases between. The V gene's germline CDR1 is MNHEY and CDR2 SMNVEV (reference sequence).